The text below deals with one T cell receptor beta chain. Its cognate antigen is unknown. Trimming at V came to 2 bases and at J to 5 bases, leaving 5 bases not matched to a gene. Germline CDR1 SGHDT, CDR2 YYEEEE. The length of the CDR3 is 16 residues. These data belong to a study of T cell responses to AZD1222 COVID-19 vaccine. Study conclusions and caveats: A mostly white British donor set with more females was recruited, and clonal diversity was possibly underestimated.

Libraries were prepared by immunoSEQ multiplex PCR; TCRdb keeps only in-frame clonotypes and omits some of them. The data contain about 120,000 clones, just under 90% of them singletons. The receptor's source is an adult in good health. This specimen consisted of peripheral blood, obtained on day 0 of AZD1222 vaccination. V gene TRBV5-6 combines with J gene TRBJ2-2, with 11 bases matching TRBD1. CDR3 in amino acids: CASSFRGQGATGELFF. The CDR3 DNA follows: TGTGCCAGCAGCTTTCGAGGACAGGGGGCTACCGGGGAGCTGTTTTTT.